This TCR beta chain comes out of a study of neoadjuvant anti-PD-1 for oral cavity cancer. Patients had newly diagnosed, untreated stage II-IVA oral cavity squamous cell carcinoma. Blood libraries mostly used about 500 ng genomic DNA, six replicates each. Clones were read by immunoSEQ multiplex PCR, and TCRdb kept only the in-frame ones, dropping some. The data hold roughly 7,000 clones, with 74% observed a single time. Germline CDR1 reads SSHAT; CDR2 reads FNYEAQ (reference sequence). V lost 0 bases and J 1 base, leaving 3 bases between the germline ends. The CDR3 is made up of 13 amino acids. This chain links TRBV7-7 with TRBJ1-1; D is ambiguous. The source of this sequence is a person between 40 and 85 years old with oral cavity squamous cell carcinoma. Sequences were derived from PBMCs, sampled before nivolumab (anti-PD-1) treatment. DNA for the CDR3: TGTGCCAGCAGCTTAGCGGAGAACACTGAAGCTTTCTTT. Translated, it gives CASSLAENTEAFF.